This is a list of T cell receptor beta chains from one sample in a study of human T cells and chemical hapten exposure. TCRdb re-derived calls from the RACE reads in MiXCR, one entry per CDR3 protein. The sample lists over 100,000 distinct CDR3 sequences; about a tenth were seen once. The sample consisted of whole blood, taken in connection with sensitization to the hapten diphenylcyclopropenone (DPC). These receptors originate from a woman aged 40 to 50 with alopecia areata. Some clones in this sample may be carry-over from other donors' samples. CDR3s include the opening cysteine and the closing phenylalanine or tryptophan. A D gene is named only where the DNA matches it firmly. Size tells how often a clone was seen (once, few, many) or the class of an expanded clone, and some rows leave it out.

J gene: TRBJ2-7
V gene: TRBV13
clone size: many
D gene: -
CDR3 protein: CASSRSPLGSSYEQYF
CDR3 DNA: TGTGCCAGCAGCCGTTCACCCCTCGGCAGCTCCTACGAGCAGTACTTC

J gene: TRBJ2-3
V gene: TRBV5-1
clone size: many
D gene: -
CDR3 protein: CASSLEAADTDTQYF
CDR3 DNA: TGCGCCAGCAGCTTGGAGGCGGCGGACACAGATACGCAGTATTTT

J gene: TRBJ1-3
V gene: TRBV5-4
clone size: -
D gene: -
CDR3 protein: CASSLRGNTIYF
CDR3 DNA: TGTGCCAGCAGCTTGAGAGGAAACACCATATATTTT

J gene: TRBJ2-5
V gene: TRBV6-6
clone size: many
D gene: -
CDR3 protein: CATQGTQETQYF
CDR3 DNA: TGTGCCACCCAGGGGACCCAAGAGACCCAGTACTTC

J gene: TRBJ1-3
V gene: TRBV9
clone size: -
D gene: -
CDR3 protein: CASSGTSGNTIYF
CDR3 DNA: TGTGCCAGCAGCGGAACTTCTGGAAACACCATATATTTT

J gene: TRBJ1-1
V gene: TRBV3-1
clone size: few
D gene: -
CDR3 protein: CASSQEQGSEAFF
CDR3 DNA: TGTGCCAGCAGCCAAGAACAAGGCTCTGAAGCTTTCTTT

J gene: TRBJ2-7
V gene: TRBV6-5
clone size: many
D gene: TRBD1
CDR3 protein: CASAKQRQGDYEQYF
CDR3 DNA: TGTGCCAGCGCTAAACAAAGGCAGGGGGACTACGAGCAGTACTTC

J gene: TRBJ1-4
V gene: TRBV4-3
clone size: -
D gene: -
CDR3 protein: CASSQDRQRKLFF
CDR3 DNA: TGCGCCAGCAGCCAAGATAGACAGCGGAAACTGTTTTTT

J gene: TRBJ2-3
V gene: TRBV12-3/TRBV12-4
clone size: -
D gene: -
CDR3 protein: CASSRQQDTQYF
CDR3 DNA: TGTGCCAGCAGCCGCCAGCAAGATACGCAGTATTTT

J gene: TRBJ1-1
V gene: TRBV5-1
clone size: many
D gene: TRBD1
CDR3 protein: CASSHLGGEAFF
CDR3 DNA: TGCGCCAGCAGCCACCTAGGGGGCGAAGCTTTCTTT

J gene: TRBJ2-2
V gene: TRBV3-1
clone size: many
D gene: TRBD2
CDR3 protein: CASSRAPGLAGSSGELFF
CDR3 DNA: TGTGCCAGCAGCCGCGCACCGGGACTAGCGGGGAGCAGCGGGGAGCTGTTTTTT

J gene: TRBJ1-1
V gene: TRBV7-8
clone size: few
D gene: -
CDR3 protein: CASSVTVYTEAFF
CDR3 DNA: TGTGCCAGCAGCGTGACAGTCTACACTGAAGCTTTCTTT

J gene: TRBJ2-2
V gene: TRBV5-1
clone size: many
D gene: -
CDR3 protein: CASSLDTYAGELFF
CDR3 DNA: TGCGCCAGCAGCTTAGATACGTACGCCGGGGAGCTGTTTTTT

J gene: TRBJ2-4
V gene: TRBV11-2
clone size: many
D gene: -
CDR3 protein: CASSLGQDNIQYF
CDR3 DNA: TGTGCCAGCAGCTTAGGGCAGGACAACATTCAGTACTTC

J gene: TRBJ2-3
V gene: TRBV4-2
clone size: -
D gene: TRBD1
CDR3 protein: CASSLQGVTDTSTDTQYF
CDR3 DNA: TGTGCCAGCAGCCTACAGGGGGTCACAGACACTAGCACAGATACGCAGTATTTT